Listed below are T cell receptor beta chains from one sample, sequenced in a study of cytomegalovirus exposure and HLA in healthy donors. Profiled with immunoSEQ multiplex PCR; TCRdb holds only in-frame clones, not every one. The sample lists roughly 58,000 clones, about 80% seen once, with approximately 1.5% in the top ten. The sample was PBMCs. These TCRs come from a human donor in good health. Each CDR3 is given with its conserved first and last residue. The D gene is left open where the match is weak. Rows may omit the clone size; those that give it use once, few, many or a size class.

d_call: TRBD2; clone_size: -; j_call: TRBJ2-5; v_call: TRBV6-6; cdr3_aa: CASSFWGLGQETQYF; cdr3_nt: TGTGCCAGCAGTTTTTGGGGACTAGGGCAAGAGACCCAGTACTTC
d_call: TRBD1; clone_size: -; j_call: TRBJ1-4; v_call: TRBV7-2; cdr3_aa: CASSAKGQANEKLFF; cdr3_nt: TGTGCCAGCAGCGCAAAGGGACAGGCTAATGAAAAACTGTTTTTT
d_call: TRBD2; clone_size: -; j_call: TRBJ2-2; v_call: TRBV4-2; cdr3_aa: CASSQEGWGGNTGELFF; cdr3_nt: TGTGCCAGCAGCCAAGAGGGTTGGGGGGGGAACACCGGGGAGCTGTTTTTT
d_call: TRBD2; clone_size: -; j_call: TRBJ2-7; v_call: TRBV7-6; cdr3_aa: CASSLWGNGLAGCYEQYF; cdr3_nt: TGTGCCAGCAGCTTATGGGGGAACGGACTAGCGGGATGTTACGAGCAGTACTTC
d_call: -; clone_size: -; j_call: TRBJ2-3; v_call: TRBV2; cdr3_aa: CASSTGITDTQYF; cdr3_nt: TGTGCTAGCAGTACGGGAATTACAGATACGCAGTATTTT
d_call: TRBD1; clone_size: -; j_call: TRBJ2-5; v_call: TRBV6-5; cdr3_aa: CASRKDRGRETQYF; cdr3_nt: TGTGCCAGCAGGAAAGACAGGGGGCGTGAGACCCAGTACTTC
d_call: TRBD1; clone_size: -; j_call: TRBJ1-2; v_call: TRBV18; cdr3_aa: CASSPEGQGSGYTF; cdr3_nt: TGTGCCAGCTCACCCGAGGGACAGGGGAGCGGCTACACCTTC
d_call: TRBD2; clone_size: -; j_call: TRBJ2-7; v_call: TRBV28; cdr3_aa: CASSFLAGVSYEQYF; cdr3_nt: TGTGCCAGCAGTTTCTTAGCGGGGGTATCCTACGAGCAGTACTTC
d_call: TRBD2; clone_size: -; j_call: TRBJ2-7; v_call: TRBV18; cdr3_aa: CASSPQLAGDEQYF; cdr3_nt: TGTGCCAGCTCCCCCCAACTGGCGGGAGACGAGCAGTACTTC
d_call: -; clone_size: -; j_call: TRBJ2-7; v_call: TRBV7-3; cdr3_aa: CASSLTGGRTYEQYF; cdr3_nt: TGTGCCAGCAGCTTAACTGGGGGCCGTACCTACGAGCAGTACTTC
d_call: TRBD1; clone_size: -; j_call: TRBJ1-2; v_call: TRBV19; cdr3_aa: CASSDAWDRVYGYTF; cdr3_nt: TGTGCCAGTAGTGACGCTTGGGACAGGGTTTACGGCTACACCTTC
d_call: -; clone_size: -; j_call: TRBJ2-5; v_call: TRBV7-9; cdr3_aa: CASSVRAETQYF; cdr3_nt: TGTGCCAGCAGCGTCAGGGCGGAGACCCAGTACTTC
d_call: TRBD2; clone_size: once; j_call: TRBJ2-3; v_call: TRBV11-2; cdr3_aa: CASSSGTSGGSADTQYF; cdr3_nt: TGTGCCAGCAGCTCCGGGACTAGCGGGGGGTCCGCAGATACGCAGTATTTT
d_call: TRBD2; clone_size: -; j_call: TRBJ2-1; v_call: TRBV6-5; cdr3_aa: CASTGGASYNEQFF; cdr3_nt: TGTGCCAGCACCGGGGGGGCAAGTTACAATGAGCAGTTCTTC
d_call: -; clone_size: -; j_call: TRBJ2-2; v_call: TRBV4-2; cdr3_aa: CASSQATGSNTGELFF; cdr3_nt: TGTGCCAGCAGCCAGGCAACAGGGAGCAACACCGGGGAGCTGTTTTTT
d_call: -; clone_size: -; j_call: TRBJ2-3; v_call: TRBV7-2; cdr3_aa: CASSRMGATGYADTQYF; cdr3_nt: TGTGCCAGCAGCCGTATGGGGGCTACTGGGTACGCAGATACGCAGTATTTT
d_call: -; clone_size: -; j_call: TRBJ1-5; v_call: TRBV7-2; cdr3_aa: CASSFGRAVDQPQHF; cdr3_nt: TGTGCCAGCAGCTTTGGCAGGGCCGTAGATCAGCCCCAGCATTTT
d_call: TRBD2; clone_size: -; j_call: TRBJ2-7; v_call: TRBV27; cdr3_aa: CASSLSATSGRYEQYF; cdr3_nt: TGTGCCAGCAGTTTATCTGCGACTAGCGGGAGATACGAGCAGTACTTC
d_call: -; clone_size: -; j_call: TRBJ2-3; v_call: TRBV15; cdr3_aa: CATSRDRGVTDTQYF; cdr3_nt: TGTGCCACCAGCAGAGACAGGGGGGTCACAGATACGCAGTATTTT
d_call: -; clone_size: -; j_call: TRBJ1-3; v_call: TRBV30; cdr3_aa: CAWFRRAPGGTIYF; cdr3_nt: TGTGCCTGGTTCCGGAGGGCACCCGGGGGCACCATATATTTT
d_call: -; clone_size: -; j_call: TRBJ1-2; v_call: TRBV30; cdr3_aa: CAWNFYGYTF; cdr3_nt: TGTGCCTGGAACTTTTATGGCTACACCTTC
d_call: -; clone_size: -; j_call: TRBJ2-2; v_call: TRBV4-1; cdr3_aa: CASSQPWADTGGLFF; cdr3_nt: TGCGCCAGCAGCCAACCCTGGGCGGACACCGGGGGGCTGTTTTTT
d_call: -; clone_size: once; j_call: TRBJ1-4; v_call: TRBV2; cdr3_aa: CASRLRVTNEKLFF; cdr3_nt: TGTGCCAGCAGATTGAGGGTAACTAATGAAAAACTGTTTTTT
d_call: -; clone_size: -; j_call: TRBJ1-5; v_call: TRBV18; cdr3_aa: CASSPLGGESYQPQHF; cdr3_nt: TGTGCCAGCTCACCACTAGGAGGGGAATCTTATCAGCCCCAGCATTTT
d_call: -; clone_size: -; j_call: TRBJ2-6; v_call: TRBV7-3; cdr3_aa: CASSTGFGANVLTF; cdr3_nt: TGTGCCAGCAGCACAGGGTTCGGGGCCAACGTCCTGACTTTC
d_call: -; clone_size: -; j_call: TRBJ1-5; v_call: TRBV5-5; cdr3_aa: CASSPRPGRGPGLNQPQHF; cdr3_nt: TGTGCCAGCAGCCCCCGACCCGGCAGGGGCCCAGGCCTGAATCAGCCCCAGCATTTT
d_call: TRBD1; clone_size: few; j_call: TRBJ2-1; v_call: TRBV29-1; cdr3_aa: CSVAGQAYNEQFF; cdr3_nt: TGCAGCGTTGCCGGACAGGCCTACAATGAGCAGTTCTTC
d_call: -; clone_size: few; j_call: TRBJ2-5; v_call: TRBV10-2; cdr3_aa: CASSTRRDYQETQYF; cdr3_nt: TGCGCCAGCAGTACTCGCCGGGACTACCAAGAGACCCAGTACTTC
d_call: -; clone_size: -; j_call: TRBJ1-1; v_call: TRBV27; cdr3_aa: CASSFGQNTEAFF; cdr3_nt: TGTGCCAGCAGTTTTGGACAAAACACTGAAGCTTTCTTT
d_call: TRBD2; clone_size: -; j_call: TRBJ2-5; v_call: TRBV10-1; cdr3_aa: CASSVGGDQETQYF; cdr3_nt: TGCGCCAGCTCGGTGGGGGGGGACCAAGAGACCCAGTACTTC
d_call: TRBD1; clone_size: -; j_call: TRBJ1-1; v_call: TRBV7-9; cdr3_aa: CASSPRQGANTEAFF; cdr3_nt: TGTGCCAGCAGCCCCAGGCAGGGGGCGAACACTGAAGCTTTCTTT
d_call: TRBD2; clone_size: once; j_call: TRBJ2-1; v_call: TRBV4-1; cdr3_aa: CASSQFLAGGDNEQFF; cdr3_nt: TGCGCCAGCAGCCAATTCCTAGCGGGAGGTGACAATGAGCAGTTCTTC
d_call: TRBD2; clone_size: -; j_call: TRBJ2-7; v_call: TRBV27; cdr3_aa: CASSPGQRGYEQYF; cdr3_nt: TGTGCCAGCAGTCCTGGACAGCGGGGGTACGAGCAGTACTTC
d_call: -; clone_size: -; j_call: TRBJ1-2; v_call: TRBV27; cdr3_aa: CASSLKALANYGYTF; cdr3_nt: TGTGCCAGCAGTTTAAAGGCGCTAGCTAACTATGGCTACACCTTC
d_call: TRBD1; clone_size: -; j_call: TRBJ2-7; v_call: TRBV14; cdr3_aa: CASSQYRGTYEQYF; cdr3_nt: TGTGCCAGCAGCCAATACAGGGGGACCTACGAGCAGTACTTC
d_call: TRBD1; clone_size: -; j_call: TRBJ1-2; v_call: TRBV2; cdr3_aa: CASTQRQGRWGYTF; cdr3_nt: TGTGCCAGCACCCAACGACAGGGACGTTGGGGCTACACCTTC
d_call: -; clone_size: -; j_call: TRBJ2-3; v_call: TRBV5-6; cdr3_aa: CASSTTSTDTQYF; cdr3_nt: TGTGCCAGCAGCACCACTAGCACAGATACGCAGTATTTT
d_call: TRBD1; clone_size: few; j_call: TRBJ1-5; v_call: TRBV28; cdr3_aa: CASSTGVGDQPQHF; cdr3_nt: TGTGCCAGCAGTACAGGGGTGGGAGATCAGCCCCAGCATTTT
d_call: TRBD1; clone_size: few; j_call: TRBJ2-3; v_call: TRBV28; cdr3_aa: CASLQGFTDTQYF; cdr3_nt: TGTGCCAGCTTACAGGGGTTCACAGATACGCAGTATTTT
d_call: -; clone_size: few; j_call: TRBJ2-1; v_call: TRBV2; cdr3_aa: CASSDQGGVEQFF; cdr3_nt: TGTGCCAGCAGTGATCAGGGGGGCGTTGAGCAGTTCTTC
d_call: -; clone_size: once; j_call: TRBJ2-3; v_call: TRBV4-3; cdr3_aa: CASSQPGDTQYF; cdr3_nt: TGCGCCAGCAGCCAGCCAGGAGATACGCAGTATTTT
d_call: -; clone_size: -; j_call: TRBJ2-4; v_call: TRBV7-2; cdr3_aa: CASSLGRGDIQYF; cdr3_nt: TGTGCCAGCAGCTTAGGCAGGGGAGACATTCAGTACTTC
d_call: TRBD1; clone_size: -; j_call: TRBJ2-5; v_call: TRBV11-1; cdr3_aa: CASSRRTGGIWTQYF; cdr3_nt: TGTGCCAGCAGCCGACGGACAGGGGGCATATGGACCCAGTACTTC
d_call: -; clone_size: -; j_call: TRBJ1-1; v_call: TRBV7-6; cdr3_aa: CASSLHMNTEAFF; cdr3_nt: TGTGCCAGCAGCTTACACATGAACACTGAAGCTTTCTTT
d_call: TRBD2; clone_size: -; j_call: TRBJ2-2; v_call: TRBV19; cdr3_aa: CASSLAGVDTGELFF; cdr3_nt: TGTGCCAGTAGTCTTGCGGGAGTAGACACCGGGGAGCTGTTTTTT
d_call: -; clone_size: -; j_call: TRBJ2-7; v_call: TRBV7-3; cdr3_aa: CASSPRPGYEQYF; cdr3_nt: TGTGCCAGCAGCCCCCGGCCGGGCTACGAGCAGTACTTC
d_call: -; clone_size: -; j_call: TRBJ2-7; v_call: TRBV18; cdr3_aa: CASSPPTGNYEQYF; cdr3_nt: TGTGCCAGCTCACCCCCGACAGGAAACTACGAGCAGTACTTC
d_call: -; clone_size: -; j_call: TRBJ2-1; v_call: TRBV12-5; cdr3_aa: CVKGKPKQGPEQFF; cdr3_nt: TGTGTTAAAGGGAAGCCCAAGCAGGGGCCTGAGCAGTTCTTC
d_call: -; clone_size: -; j_call: TRBJ1-1; v_call: TRBV11-2; cdr3_aa: CASSLGADLEAFF; cdr3_nt: TGTGCCAGCAGCTTAGGAGCCGATCTTGAAGCTTTCTTT
d_call: TRBD2; clone_size: -; j_call: TRBJ2-3; v_call: TRBV2; cdr3_aa: CATLGLAEDTQYF; cdr3_nt: TGTGCCACCTTAGGACTAGCGGAAGATACGCAGTATTTT
d_call: TRBD1; clone_size: -; j_call: TRBJ1-6; v_call: TRBV19; cdr3_aa: CASSRGTALNNSPLHF; cdr3_nt: TGTGCCAGTAGTAGGGGGACAGCACTAAATAATTCACCCCTCCACTTT
d_call: -; clone_size: -; j_call: TRBJ1-2; v_call: TRBV19; cdr3_aa: CASSITYGYTF; cdr3_nt: TGTGCCAGTAGTATAACTTATGGCTACACCTTC
d_call: TRBD2; clone_size: few; j_call: TRBJ2-3; v_call: TRBV7-2; cdr3_aa: CASSQDLAGGTDTQYF; cdr3_nt: TGTGCCAGCAGCCAAGATCTAGCGGGGGGCACAGATACGCAGTATTTT
d_call: -; clone_size: -; j_call: TRBJ2-7; v_call: TRBV2; cdr3_aa: CASSELSGYEQYF; cdr3_nt: TGTGCCAGCAGTGAATTGTCAGGCTACGAGCAGTACTTC
d_call: TRBD2; clone_size: -; j_call: TRBJ2-7; v_call: TRBV5-1; cdr3_aa: CASSLSGSHYEQYF; cdr3_nt: TGCGCCAGCAGCTTAAGCGGGAGTCACTACGAGCAGTACTTC
d_call: -; clone_size: once; j_call: TRBJ2-5; v_call: TRBV2; cdr3_aa: CASSEVGETQYF; cdr3_nt: TGTGCCAGCAGTGAAGTCGGGGAGACCCAGTACTTC
d_call: TRBD2; clone_size: -; j_call: TRBJ2-7; v_call: TRBV5-1; cdr3_aa: CASSSGGVVQYF; cdr3_nt: TGCGCCAGCAGCTCGGGGGGGGTTGTGCAGTACTTC
d_call: -; clone_size: -; j_call: TRBJ1-4; v_call: TRBV29-1; cdr3_aa: CSVDSGANEKLFF; cdr3_nt: TGCAGCGTTGACTCGGGGGCTAATGAAAAACTGTTTTTT
d_call: -; clone_size: -; j_call: TRBJ2-3; v_call: TRBV6-4; cdr3_aa: CASSPSGHTQYF; cdr3_nt: TGTGCCAGCAGTCCGAGCGGGCATACGCAGTATTTT
d_call: TRBD2; clone_size: -; j_call: TRBJ2-1; v_call: TRBV19; cdr3_aa: CASSIPAGGPMHEQFF; cdr3_nt: TGTGCCAGTAGTATTCCAGCGGGAGGGCCGATGCATGAGCAGTTCTTC